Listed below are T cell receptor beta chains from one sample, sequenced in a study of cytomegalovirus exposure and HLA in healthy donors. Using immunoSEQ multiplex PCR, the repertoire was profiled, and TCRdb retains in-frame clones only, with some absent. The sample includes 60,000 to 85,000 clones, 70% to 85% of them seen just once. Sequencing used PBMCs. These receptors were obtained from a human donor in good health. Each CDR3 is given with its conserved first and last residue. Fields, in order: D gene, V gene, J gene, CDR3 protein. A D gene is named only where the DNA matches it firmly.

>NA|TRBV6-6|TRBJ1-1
CASSSGNGASAEAFF
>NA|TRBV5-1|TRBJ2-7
CASSRGSDSFNYEQYF
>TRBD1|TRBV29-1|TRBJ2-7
CSASLGTGGFGEQYF
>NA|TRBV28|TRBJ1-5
CASSPRGLLSPLLSNQPQHF
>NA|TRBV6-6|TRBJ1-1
CASSYSRGNTEAFF
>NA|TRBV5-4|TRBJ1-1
CASSSPGNTEAFF
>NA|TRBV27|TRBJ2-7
CASSLSRSSYEQYF
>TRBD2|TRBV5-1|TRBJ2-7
CASSLGTSSYEQYF
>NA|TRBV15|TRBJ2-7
CATSRERLYEQYF
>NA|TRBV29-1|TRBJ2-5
CSYRDYWETQYF
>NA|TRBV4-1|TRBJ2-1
CASSQLGTSELHNEQFF
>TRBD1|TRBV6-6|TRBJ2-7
CASSSGQGGYEQYF
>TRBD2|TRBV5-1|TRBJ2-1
CASSLGASGISEQFF
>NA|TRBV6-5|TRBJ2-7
CATLASPQTGEQYF
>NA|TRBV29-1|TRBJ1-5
CSVRQASNQPQHF
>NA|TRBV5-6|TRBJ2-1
CASSFGGLSSYNEQFF
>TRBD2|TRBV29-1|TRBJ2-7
CSVEDREGYEQYF
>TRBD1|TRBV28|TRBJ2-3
CASSFLQGAGTDTQYF
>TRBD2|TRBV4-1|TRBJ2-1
CASSQKTGGSYNEQFF
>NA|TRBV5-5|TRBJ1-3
CASSLVRGTAGNTIYF
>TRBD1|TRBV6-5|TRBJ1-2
CASSYTGQTNYGYTF
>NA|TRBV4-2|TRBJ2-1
CASSQDSLREQFF
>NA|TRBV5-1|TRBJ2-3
CASSLAGSGTDTQYF
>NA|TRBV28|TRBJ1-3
CASSLYDSSGNTIYF
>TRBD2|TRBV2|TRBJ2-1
CASRGLAGGTEQFF
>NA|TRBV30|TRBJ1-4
CAWRFRDIHATNEKLFF
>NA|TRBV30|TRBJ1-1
CAWSRDTNTEAFF
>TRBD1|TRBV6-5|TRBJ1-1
CASSYAGQTTHF
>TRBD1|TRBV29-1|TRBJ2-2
CSVSGTASTGELFF
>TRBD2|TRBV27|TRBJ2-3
CASSHSGEGVPDTQYF
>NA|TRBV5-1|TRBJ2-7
CASSLAGKGEQYF
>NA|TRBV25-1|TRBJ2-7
CATGDFSYEQYF
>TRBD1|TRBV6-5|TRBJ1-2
CASSYEGGWIYGYTF
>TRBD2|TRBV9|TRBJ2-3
CASSAVPGLAGGPDRVQYF
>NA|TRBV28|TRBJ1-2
CASSLLASNYGYTF
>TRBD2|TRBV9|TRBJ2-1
CASSVAFPGTSGMNEQFF
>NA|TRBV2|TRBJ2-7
CASSGGDEQYF
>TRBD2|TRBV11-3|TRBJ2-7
CASSLRAGGPGEQYF
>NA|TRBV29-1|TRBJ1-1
CSVDIGGLFTEAFF
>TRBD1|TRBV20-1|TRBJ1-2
CSAPGQVGYTF
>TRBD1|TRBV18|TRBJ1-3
CASSPNRGDTIYF
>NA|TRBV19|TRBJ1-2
CASMAGRHGYTF
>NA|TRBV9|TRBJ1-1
CASSVLDMTNTEAFF
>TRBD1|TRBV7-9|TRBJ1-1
CASSSRDRGRGTEAFF
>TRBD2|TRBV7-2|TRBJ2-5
CASSSWTSDEETQYF
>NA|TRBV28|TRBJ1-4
CASSLASARKLFF
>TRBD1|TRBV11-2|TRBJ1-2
CASSPGGTGDGYTF
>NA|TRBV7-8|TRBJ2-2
CASSLEYGYNTGELFF
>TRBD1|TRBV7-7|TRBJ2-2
CASSIRDRDTGELFF
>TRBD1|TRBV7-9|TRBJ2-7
CASSDRQGRDGEQYF
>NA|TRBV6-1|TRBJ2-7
CASSWDSLEQYF
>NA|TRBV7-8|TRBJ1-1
CASSFTGRSTEAFF
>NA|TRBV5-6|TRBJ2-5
CASSLDRQETQYF
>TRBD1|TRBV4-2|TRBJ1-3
CASSQEATGGIGNTIYF
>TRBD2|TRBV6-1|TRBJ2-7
CASISGSSYEQYF
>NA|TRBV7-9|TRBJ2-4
CASSLGLTEPSGYIQYF
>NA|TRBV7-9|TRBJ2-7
CASSLVEGNYEQYF
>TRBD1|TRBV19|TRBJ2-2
CASRRQGGVAGELFF
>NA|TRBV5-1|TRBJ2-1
CASSGGNEQFF